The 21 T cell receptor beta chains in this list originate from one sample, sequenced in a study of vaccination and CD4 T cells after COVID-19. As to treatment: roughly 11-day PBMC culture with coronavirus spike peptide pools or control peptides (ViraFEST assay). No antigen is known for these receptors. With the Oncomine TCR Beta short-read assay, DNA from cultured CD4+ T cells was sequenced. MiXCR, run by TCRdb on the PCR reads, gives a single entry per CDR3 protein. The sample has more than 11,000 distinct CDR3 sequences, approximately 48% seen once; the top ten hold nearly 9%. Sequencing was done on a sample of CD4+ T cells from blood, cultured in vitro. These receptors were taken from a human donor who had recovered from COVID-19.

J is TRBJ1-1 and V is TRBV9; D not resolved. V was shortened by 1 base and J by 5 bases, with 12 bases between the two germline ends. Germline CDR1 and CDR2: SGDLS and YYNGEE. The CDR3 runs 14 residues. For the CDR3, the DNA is TGTGCCAGCAGCGTACTCGTGAGCGGAACTGAAGCTTTCTTT. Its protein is CASSVLVSGTEAFF.

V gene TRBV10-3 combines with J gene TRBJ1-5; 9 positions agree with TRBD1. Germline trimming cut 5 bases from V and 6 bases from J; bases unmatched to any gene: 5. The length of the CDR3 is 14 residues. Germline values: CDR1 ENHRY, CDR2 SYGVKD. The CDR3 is CAISSGTGSQPQHF. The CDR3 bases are TGTGCCATCAGTTCCGGGACAGGGTCTCAGCCCCAGCATTTT.

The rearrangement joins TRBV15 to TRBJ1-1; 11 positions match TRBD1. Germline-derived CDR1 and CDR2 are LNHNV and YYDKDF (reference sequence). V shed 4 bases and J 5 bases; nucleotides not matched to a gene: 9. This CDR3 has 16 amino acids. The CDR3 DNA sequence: TGTGCCACCAGCACCGGGACAGGGGGAGTAAGGACTGAAGCTTTCTTT. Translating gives CATSTGTGGVRTEAFF. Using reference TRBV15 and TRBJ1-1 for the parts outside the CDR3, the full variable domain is DAMVIQNPRYQVTQFGKPVTLSCSQTLNHNVMYWYQQKSSQAPKLLFHYYDKDFNNEADTPDNFQSRRPNTSFCFLDIRSPGLGDTAMYLCATSTGTGGVRTEAFFGQGTRLTVV.

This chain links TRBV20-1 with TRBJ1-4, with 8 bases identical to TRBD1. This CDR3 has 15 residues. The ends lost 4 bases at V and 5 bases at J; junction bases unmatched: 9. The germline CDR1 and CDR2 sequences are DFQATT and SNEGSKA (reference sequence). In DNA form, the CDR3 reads TGCAGTGCTATTAACGCCGGGACAGGAAATGAAAAACTGTTTTTT. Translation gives CSAINAGTGNEKLFF.

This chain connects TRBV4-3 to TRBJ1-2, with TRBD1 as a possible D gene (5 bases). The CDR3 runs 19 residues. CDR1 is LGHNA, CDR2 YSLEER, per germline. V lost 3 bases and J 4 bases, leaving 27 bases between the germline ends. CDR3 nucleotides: TGCGCCAGCAGCCAGCTTGGGGTCGGGACGCCAGCAAACGGCTATGGCTACACCTTC. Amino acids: CASSQLGVGTPANGYGYTF.

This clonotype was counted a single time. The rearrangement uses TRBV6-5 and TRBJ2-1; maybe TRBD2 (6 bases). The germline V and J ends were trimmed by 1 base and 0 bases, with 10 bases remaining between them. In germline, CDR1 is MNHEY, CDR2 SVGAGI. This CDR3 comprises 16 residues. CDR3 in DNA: TGTGCCAGCAGTTACTTCGGGAGAAGCTCCTACAATGAGCAGTTCTTC. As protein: CASSYFGRSSYNEQFF.

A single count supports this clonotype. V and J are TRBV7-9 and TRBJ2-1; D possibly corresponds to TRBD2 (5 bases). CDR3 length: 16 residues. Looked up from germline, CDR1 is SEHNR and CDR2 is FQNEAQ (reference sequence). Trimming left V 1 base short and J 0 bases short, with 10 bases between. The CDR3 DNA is TGTGCCAGCAGCTTAGGATTCGGAGGCTCCTACAATGAGCAGTTCTTC. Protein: CASSLGFGGSYNEQFF.

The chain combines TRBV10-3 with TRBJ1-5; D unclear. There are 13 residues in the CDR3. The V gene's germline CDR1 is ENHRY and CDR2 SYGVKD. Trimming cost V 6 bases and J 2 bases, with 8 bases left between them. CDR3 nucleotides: TGTGCCATCAGCTCGGGTGGCAATCAGCCCCAGCATTTT. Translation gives CAISSGGNQPQHF.

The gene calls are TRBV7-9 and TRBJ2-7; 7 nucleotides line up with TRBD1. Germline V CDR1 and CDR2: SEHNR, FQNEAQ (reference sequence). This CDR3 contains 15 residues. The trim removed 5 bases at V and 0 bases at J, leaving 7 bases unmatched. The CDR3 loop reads CASSALRGYSYEQYF. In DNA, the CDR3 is TGTGCCAGCAGCGCCCTCAGGGGGTACTCCTACGAGCAGTACTTC.

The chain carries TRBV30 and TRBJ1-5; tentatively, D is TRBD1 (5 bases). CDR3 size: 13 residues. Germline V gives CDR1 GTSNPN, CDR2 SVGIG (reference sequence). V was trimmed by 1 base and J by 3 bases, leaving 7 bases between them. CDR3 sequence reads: CAWSEGHNQPQHF. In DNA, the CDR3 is TGTGCCTGGAGTGAGGGGCACAATCAGCCCCAGCATTTT. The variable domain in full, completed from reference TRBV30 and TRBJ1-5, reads SQTIHQWPATLVQPVGSPLSLECTVEGTSNPNLYWYRQAAGRGLQLLFYSVGIGQISSEVPQNLSASRPQDRQFILSSKKLLLSDSGFYLCAWSEGHNQPQHFGDGTRLSIL.

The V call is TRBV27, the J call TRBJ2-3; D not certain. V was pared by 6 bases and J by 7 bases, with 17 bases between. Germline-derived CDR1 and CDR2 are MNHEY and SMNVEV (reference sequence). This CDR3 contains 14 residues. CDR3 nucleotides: TGTGCCAGCAGCGGGTTGGGGAAGGAAAATACGCAGTATTTT. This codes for CASSGLGKENTQYF.

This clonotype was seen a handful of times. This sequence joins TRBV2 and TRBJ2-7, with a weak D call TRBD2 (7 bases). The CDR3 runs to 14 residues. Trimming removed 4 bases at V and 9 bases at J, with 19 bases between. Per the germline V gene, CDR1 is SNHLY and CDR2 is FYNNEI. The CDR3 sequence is CASSVGGGPRWQYF. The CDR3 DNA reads TGTGCCAGCAGTGTGGGGGGGGGCCCCCGTTGGCAGTACTTC.

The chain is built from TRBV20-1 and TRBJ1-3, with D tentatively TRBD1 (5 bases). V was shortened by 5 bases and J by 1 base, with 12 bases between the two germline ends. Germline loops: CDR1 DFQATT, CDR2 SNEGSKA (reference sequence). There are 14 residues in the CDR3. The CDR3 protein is CSAPDRKSGNTIYF. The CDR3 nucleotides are TGCAGTGCTCCCGACAGAAAGTCTGGAAACACCATATATTTT.

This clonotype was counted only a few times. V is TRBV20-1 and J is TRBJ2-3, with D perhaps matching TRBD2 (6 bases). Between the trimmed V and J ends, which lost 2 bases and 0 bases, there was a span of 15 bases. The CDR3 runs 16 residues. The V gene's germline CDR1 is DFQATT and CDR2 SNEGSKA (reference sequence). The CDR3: CSARKSWSGSTDTQYF. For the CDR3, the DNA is TGCAGTGCTAGAAAAAGCTGGAGCGGGAGCACAGATACGCAGTATTTT.

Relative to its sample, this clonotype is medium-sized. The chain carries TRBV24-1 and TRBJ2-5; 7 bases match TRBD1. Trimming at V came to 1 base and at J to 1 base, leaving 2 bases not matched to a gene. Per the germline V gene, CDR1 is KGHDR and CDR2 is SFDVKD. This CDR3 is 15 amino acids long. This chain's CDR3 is CATSDFGQVQETQYF. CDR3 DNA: TGTGCCACCAGTGATTTCGGACAGGTCCAAGAGACCCAGTACTTC.

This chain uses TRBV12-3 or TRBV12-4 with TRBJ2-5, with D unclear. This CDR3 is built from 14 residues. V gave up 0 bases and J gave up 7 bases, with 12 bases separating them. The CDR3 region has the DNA TGTGCCAGCAGTTTAGCGCAACAGACCCGGACCCAGTACTTC. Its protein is CASSLAQQTRTQYF.

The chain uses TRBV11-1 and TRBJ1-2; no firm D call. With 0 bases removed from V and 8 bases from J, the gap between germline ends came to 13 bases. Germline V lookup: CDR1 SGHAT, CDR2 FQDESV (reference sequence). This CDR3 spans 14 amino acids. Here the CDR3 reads CASSLARAGTGYTF. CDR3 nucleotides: TGTGCCAGCAGCTTAGCCCGAGCGGGTACCGGCTACACCTTC.

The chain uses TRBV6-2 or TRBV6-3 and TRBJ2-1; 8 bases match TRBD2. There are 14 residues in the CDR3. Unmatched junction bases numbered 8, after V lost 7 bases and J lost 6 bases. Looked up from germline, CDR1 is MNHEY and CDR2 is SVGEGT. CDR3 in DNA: TGTGCCAGCATTCCTGGCGGGAGGCGCAATGAGCAGTTCTTC. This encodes CASIPGGRRNEQFF.

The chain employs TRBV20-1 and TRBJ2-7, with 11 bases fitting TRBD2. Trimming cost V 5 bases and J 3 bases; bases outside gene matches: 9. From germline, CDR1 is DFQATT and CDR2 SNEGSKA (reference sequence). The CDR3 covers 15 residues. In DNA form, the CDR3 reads TGCAGTGCTGGGGGACTAGCGGAGCGGGTCTACGAGCAGTACTTC. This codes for CSAGGLAERVYEQYF.

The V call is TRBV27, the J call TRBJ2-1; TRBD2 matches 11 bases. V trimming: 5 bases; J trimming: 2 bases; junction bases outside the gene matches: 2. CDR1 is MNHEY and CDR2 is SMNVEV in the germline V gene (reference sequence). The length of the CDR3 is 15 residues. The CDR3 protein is CASSILAGAYNEQFF. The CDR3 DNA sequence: TGTGCCAGCAGTATACTAGCGGGGGCCTACAATGAGCAGTTCTTC.

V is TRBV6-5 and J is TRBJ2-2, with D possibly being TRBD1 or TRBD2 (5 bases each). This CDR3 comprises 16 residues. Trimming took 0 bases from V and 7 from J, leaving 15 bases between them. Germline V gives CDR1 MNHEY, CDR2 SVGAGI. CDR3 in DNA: TGTGCCAGCAGTTACTCGATAAGAGGGGCCGGCGGGGAGCTGTTTTTT. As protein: CASSYSIRGAGGELFF.